This entry lists 30 T cell receptor beta chains sequenced from one sample in a study of blood T cell repertoires in COVID-19. Clones were read by immunoSEQ multiplex PCR, and TCRdb kept only the in-frame ones, dropping some. The sample comprises fewer than 400,000 clones, about nine tenths of which are singletons, and roughly 5.3% rests with the top ten. The specimen was PBMCs or T cells enriched from blood (not recorded which). The receptors were gathered from a man aged 55 to 70 who had recovered from COVID-19.

The chain employs TRBV5-1 and TRBJ1-1; D is perhaps TRBD1 (6 bases). Germline assignment: CDR1 SGHRS and CDR2 YFSETQ. With 4 bases removed from V and 1 base from J, the gap between germline ends came to 14 bases. This CDR3 region has 15 residues. CDR3 coding DNA: TGCGCCAGCAGCGTGCGACAGGCGAAGAACACTGAAGCTTTCTTT. Its protein is CASSVRQAKNTEAFF.

The V gene is TRBV9, the J gene TRBJ2-1, with 13 bases identical to TRBD2. Per the germline V gene, CDR1 is SGDLS and CDR2 is YYNGEE. This CDR3 comprises 18 residues. The trim removed 4 bases at V and 5 bases at J, leaving 12 bases unmatched. The CDR3 spells CASSPRTSGRAGDNEQFF. DNA of the CDR3: TGTGCCAGCAGCCCCCGGACTAGCGGGAGAGCGGGAGACAATGAGCAGTTCTTC.

J is TRBJ2-2 and V is TRBV20-1; 8 bases match TRBD2. Trimming cost V 3 bases and J 13 bases; bases outside gene matches: 25. Germline V lookup: CDR1 DFQATT, CDR2 SNEGSKA (reference sequence). The CDR3 consists of 18 residues. The CDR3 region is CSASIVRARLAGMGGLFF. The CDR3 DNA follows: TGCAGTGCTAGTATCGTGCGGGCCCGATTAGCGGGAATGGGAGGGCTGTTTTTT.

This clone was picked up a small number of times. The chain employs TRBV5-1 and TRBJ1-6; TRBD1 matches 8 bases. The CDR3 runs 15 residues. Germline CDR1 is SGHRS and CDR2 is YFSETQ. J was trimmed by 6 bases and V by 4 bases; bases with no gene match: 6. CDR3 DNA sequence: TGCGCCAGCAGCCGGGGACAGGAGGGTAATTCACCCCTCCACTTT. Protein product: CASSRGQEGNSPLHF.

The V and J genes are TRBV6-5 and TRBJ1-1; possible D gene TRBD1, 5 bases. This CDR3 spans 14 amino acids. Germline CDR1 reads MNHEY; CDR2 reads SVGAGI. V lost 8 bases and J 4 bases, leaving 17 bases between the germline ends. The CDR3 nucleotides read TGTGCCAGCTGGGTAGATACGGGGGGCACTGAAGCTTTCTTT. It yields the protein CASWVDTGGTEAFF.

The chain has TRBV7-9 and TRBJ1-1; tentatively, D is TRBD1 (5 bases). Deletions cut 8 bases from V and 10 bases from J, with 26 bases between. Germline V gene sequence: CDR1 SEHNR, CDR2 FQNEAQ (reference sequence). The CDR3 has 15 residues. Here the CDR3 DNA reads TGTGCCAGCCTCGGGACTGTCAACGGGCTGGTTGGAGCTTTCTTT. Encoded protein: CASLGTVNGLVGAFF.

The genes are TRBV6-5 and TRBJ1-2; 9 bases are a match to TRBD1. The CDR3 sequence is 14 residues long. The V and J ends lost 7 bases and 5 bases, in that order; junction bases with no gene match: 8. CDR1 is MNHEY and CDR2 is SVGAGI in the germline V gene. CDR3 amino acids: CASKAYRGPYGYTF. The CDR3 DNA is TGTGCCAGCAAGGCCTACAGGGGGCCATATGGCTACACCTTC.

This clone appeared once. This chain links TRBV19 with TRBJ1-1; D might be TRBD1 (6 bases). Trimming pared 5 bases from V and 5 bases from J, leaving 12 bases between. Germline V gene data show CDR1 as LNHDA and CDR2 as SQIVND (reference sequence). CDR3 length: 13 amino acids. In DNA, the CDR3 is TGTGCCAGTAGTGGTTACAGGGAGACTGAAGCTTTCTTT. As protein: CASSGYRETEAFF.

The chain combines TRBV7-3 with TRBJ2-7; 7 bases map to TRBD2. Germline CDR1 and CDR2: SGHTA and FQGTGA. The CDR3 sequence is 14 residues long. Trimming at V came to 2 bases and at J to 7 bases, leaving 8 bases not matched to a gene. The CDR3 DNA reads as TGTGCCAGCAGCTTAGTAGCGGGTCCGTCGGAGCAGTACTTC. This codes for CASSLVAGPSEQYF.

This chain links TRBV5-1 with TRBJ2-3; no definite D call. CDR3 length: 14 residues. Trimming took off 6 bases at V and 0 bases at J, with 11 bases between the two ends. Germline values: CDR1 SGHRS, CDR2 YFSETQ. CDR3 sequence reads: CASKQQYSTDTQYF. CDR3 nucleotide sequence: TGCGCCAGCAAACAACAGTATAGCACAGATACGCAGTATTTT.

The chain employs TRBV9 and TRBJ1-3; a weak D match, TRBD1 (5 bases). V shed 6 bases and J shed 1 base, with 8 bases lying between them. This CDR3 region has 13 residues. CDR1 is SGDLS and CDR2 is YYNGEE in the germline V gene. The CDR3 DNA follows: TGTGCCAGCACGGGGGGGTCTGGAAACACCATATATTTT. It is translated as CASTGGSGNTIYF.

This chain connects TRBV7-2 to TRBJ2-1; TRBD1 matches 8 bases. J was trimmed by 5 bases and V by 3 bases; bases with no gene match: 6. This CDR3 contains 15 residues. CDR1 SGHTA and CDR2 FQGNSA come from the germline V gene. CDR3 sequence reads: CASSFDRGRDNEQFF. The CDR3 bases are TGTGCCAGCAGCTTCGACAGGGGAAGGGACAATGAGCAGTTCTTC.

The chain has TRBV5-1 and TRBJ1-1; D is uncertain. Germline assignment: CDR1 SGHRS and CDR2 YFSETQ. Trimming stripped 1 base from V and 1 base from J, with 11 bases between. The CDR3 has 15 amino acids. The CDR3 protein is CASSLFSYENTEAFF. The CDR3 DNA is TGCGCCAGCAGCTTGTTTAGTTATGAGAACACTGAAGCTTTCTTT.

V usage is TRBV3-1 (or the pseudogene TRBV3-2) and J usage is TRBJ1-1, with TRBD1 matching over 8 bases. With 3 bases clipped from V and 3 bases from J, the junction kept 3 bases outside the gene matches. Germline V gene lookup returns CDR1 LGHDT and CDR2 YNNKEL (reference sequence). This CDR3 has 14 residues. As DNA, the CDR3 is TGTGCCAGCAGCCAGCAGGGGGCCGACACTGAAGCTTTCTTT. Translation: CASSQQGADTEAFF.

The V gene is TRBV2, the J gene TRBJ2-3; 10 bases line up with TRBD1. The V gene end was trimmed by 5 bases and the J gene end by 1 base; junction bases not matched to a gene: 3. The V gene's germline CDR1 is SNHLY and CDR2 FYNNEI. The CDR3 covers 15 residues. The CDR3 region is CASSPGTGGTDTQYF. CDR3 in DNA: TGTGCCAGCAGTCCCGGGACAGGGGGCACAGATACGCAGTATTTT.

V is TRBV5-1 and J is TRBJ2-7; 10 positions match TRBD1. The CDR3 runs to 13 residues. The ends lost 2 bases at V and 12 bases at J; junction bases unmatched: 8. The germline V gene encodes CDR1 SGHRS and CDR2 YFSETQ. DNA of the CDR3: TGCGCCAGCAGCTTCGGACAGGGGGGTCTTATGTACTTC. It is translated as CASSFGQGGLMYF.

The chain combines TRBV4-1 with TRBJ2-7; D may be TRBD1 (6 bases). V dropped 4 bases and J dropped 2 bases, with 18 bases sitting between them. CDR1 and CDR2 from the germline V gene are MGHRA and YSYEKL. The CDR3 has 16 residues. The CDR3 sequence: CASSRDFRDNPYEQYF. DNA for the CDR3: TGCGCCAGCAGCCGGGATTTCCGGGACAATCCCTACGAGCAGTACTTC.

This sequence joins TRBV6-5 and TRBJ2-7; a possible D gene is TRBD1 (5 bases). The germline gives CDR1 MNHEY, CDR2 SVGAGI. Trimming took off 6 bases at V and 4 bases at J, with 19 bases between the two ends. This CDR3 is 15 amino acids long. The CDR3 reads CASRTNPGKGYEQYF. CDR3 nucleotide sequence: TGTGCCAGCAGAACCAACCCAGGGAAAGGGTACGAGCAGTACTTC.

The chain joins TRBV29-1 to TRBJ2-4; D perhaps matches TRBD1 (6 bases). From germline, CDR1 is SQVTM and CDR2 ANQGSEA. The ends were cut back, 0 bases at V and 2 bases at J, with 11 bases in the middle. This CDR3 is built from 15 residues. This CDR3 reads CSVEDPQGSKNIQYF. The CDR3 DNA reads as TGCAGCGTTGAAGATCCACAGGGATCCAAAAACATTCAGTACTTC.

This clone was counted a few times. DNA for the CDR3: TGTGCCAGCAGGAAGGACAGGCGAAGTGGGACTGAAGCTTTCTTT. Its translation: CASRKDRRSGTEAFF. The chain links TRBV6-4 to TRBJ1-1, with 7 nucleotides matching TRBD1. This CDR3 spans 15 amino acids. Trimming took 6 bases from V and 5 from J; bases not matched to a gene: 12. The germline V gene encodes CDR1 MRHNA and CDR2 SNTAGT.

The V and J genes are TRBV7-9 and TRBJ1-4, with D possibly being TRBD1 (5 bases). The V end lost 4 bases, the J end lost 5 bases, and 8 bases lay between the germline ends. The germline gives CDR1 SEHNR, CDR2 FQNEAQ (reference sequence). The length of the CDR3 is 13 residues. CDR3 sequence reads: CASSSTVNEKLFF. In nucleotides, the CDR3 is TGTGCCAGCAGCTCGACAGTAAATGAAAAACTGTTTTTT.

This sequence joins TRBV7-2 and TRBJ2-2; the D gene is possibly TRBD2 (6 bases). CDR3 length equals 17 residues. CDR1 is SGHTA and CDR2 is FQGNSA in the germline V gene. V shed 1 base and J shed 0 bases, with 12 bases lying between them. In DNA form, the CDR3 reads TGTGCCAGCAGCTTAGTCTACGCGGGGACGAACACCGGGGAGCTGTTTTTT. This translates into CASSLVYAGTNTGELFF.

This chain uses TRBV7-9 with TRBJ2-2, with D possibly matching TRBD1 (6 bases). Trimming cost V 3 bases and J 1 base, with 15 bases left between them. CDR3 length: 17 residues. Germline lookup yields CDR1 SEHNR and CDR2 FQNEAQ (reference sequence). CDR3 coding DNA: TGTGCCAGCAGCTTGCTTGGTGGGACACGGAACACCGGGGAGCTGTTTTTT. Its protein is CASSLLGGTRNTGELFF. The full variable domain, in which reference TRBV7-9 and TRBJ2-2 provide the parts outside the CDR3, is DTGVSQNPRHKITKRGQNVTFRCDPISEHNRLYWYRQTLGQGPEFLTYFQNEAQLEKSRLLSDRFSAERPKGSFSTLEIQRTEQGDSAMYLCASSLLGGTRNTGELFFGEGSRLTVL.

V is TRBV4-3 and J is TRBJ2-7, with D perhaps matching TRBD1 (6 bases). Germline loops: CDR1 LGHNA, CDR2 YSLEER. The CDR3 is 15 residues long. V was shortened by 0 bases and J by 6 bases, with 15 bases between the two germline ends. CDR3 coding DNA: TGCGCCAGCAGCCAAGAATATGGACAGAACCGCGAGCAGTACTTC. It encodes CASSQEYGQNREQYF.

The J gene is TRBJ2-3, the V gene TRBV5-5; 9 nucleotides agree with TRBD2. J lost 6 bases, V lost 2 bases, and 4 bases had no gene match. From germline, CDR1 is SGHKS and CDR2 YYEKEE (reference sequence). The CDR3 length is 14 residues. The CDR3 DNA is TGTGCCAGCAGCTTTAGCGGGAGCGGGGATACGCAGTATTTT. Amino acid sequence: CASSFSGSGDTQYF.

CDR3 amino acids: CASSPPRQVNEQFF. CDR3 coding DNA: TGTGCCAGCAGCCCCCCTCGACAGGTCAATGAGCAGTTCTTC. The V and J genes are TRBV7-9 and TRBJ2-1, with D tentatively TRBD1 (6 bases). This CDR3 is 14 amino acids long. Germline V gene lookup returns CDR1 SEHNR and CDR2 FQNEAQ (reference sequence). Trimming pared 5 bases from V and 6 bases from J, leaving 14 bases between. Based on the CDR3 plus reference TRBV7-9 and TRBJ2-1, the full variable domain is DTGVSQNPRHKITKRGQNVTFRCDPISEHNRLYWYRQTLGQGPEFLTYFQNEAQLEKSRLLSDRFSAERPKGSFSTLEIQRTEQGDSAMYLCASSPPRQVNEQFFGPGTRLTVL.

This chain uses TRBV29-1 with TRBJ1-1, with 9 bases that match TRBD1. Germline lookup yields CDR1 SQVTM and CDR2 ANQGSEA. V gave up 4 bases and J gave up 0 bases; unmatched junction bases: 3. The CDR3 extends over 14 amino acids. Written as DNA, the CDR3 is TGCAGCGTTGGTGGACAGGGGCTGAACACTGAAGCTTTCTTT. Its protein is CSVGGQGLNTEAFF.

V gene TRBV18 combines with J gene TRBJ2-3; 12 nucleotides match TRBD2. Trimming at V came to 1 base and at J to 0 bases, leaving 2 bases not matched to a gene. The CDR3 totals 17 residues. Germline CDR1 KGHSH, CDR2 LQKENI. Written as DNA, the CDR3 is TGTGCCAGCTCACCACGGGGGACTAGCGGGAGCACAGATACGCAGTATTTT. The encoded protein is CASSPRGTSGSTDTQYF. The full variable domain, with the rest looked up from reference TRBV18 and TRBJ2-3, is NAGVMQNPRHLVRRRGQEARLRCSPMKGHSHVYWYRQLPEEGLKFMVYLQKENIIDESGMPKERFSAEFPKEGPSILRIQQVVRGDSAAYFCASSPRGTSGSTDTQYFGPGTRLTVL.

V and J are TRBV6-2 or TRBV6-3 and TRBJ2-1, with D perhaps matching TRBD2 (5 bases). Germline-derived CDR1 and CDR2 are MNHEY and SVGEGT. This CDR3 region has 12 residues. Trimming removed 0 bases at V and 10 bases at J, with 7 bases between. CDR3 residues: CASSYSTGEQFF. In DNA form, the CDR3 reads TGTGCCAGCAGTTACTCGACGGGGGAGCAGTTCTTC.

The rearrangement uses TRBV6-5 and TRBJ2-2, with 8 bases identical to TRBD1. This CDR3 region has 14 residues. Germline loops: CDR1 MNHEY, CDR2 SVGAGI. V trimming: 8 bases; J trimming: 5 bases; junction bases outside the gene matches: 7. The CDR3 loop reads CASPPDRVTGELFF. The CDR3 nucleotides read TGTGCCAGCCCACCGGACAGGGTGACCGGGGAGCTGTTTTTT.